This TCR beta chain was captured by sequencing in a study of CD8+CD57+ T cells in acquired aplastic anemia. On the study more broadly: Some 10 million reads were obtained on average for healthy donor CD4+ cells. Regarding the study as a whole: CD8+ Simpson's diversity did not differ significantly between patients and controls. It was found that 25 to 35 CD8+ CDR3 sequences were shared between patients and controls.

From germline, CDR1 is SNHLY and CDR2 FYNNEI. The CDR3 runs to 14 residues. After removal of 9 bases from V and 1 base from J, the junction contained 6 bases not matched to a gene. Genomic DNA served as template for TCR beta VDJ and CDR3 profiling. MiXCR was run by TCRdb on the reads, yielding one entry per CDR3 protein. The sample consists of hundreds of thousands of distinct CDR3 sequences, roughly 64% of them appearing once. With regard to this clonotype: Its antigen is unknown.

The origin of this receptor is a human donor in good health, serving as a control. The chain uses TRBV2 and TRBJ1-5; TRBD1 matches 7 bases. Sequenced sample: sorted CD4+, CD8+, or CD8+CD57+ T cells (not recorded which) from PBMCs. CDR3 sequence: CASTPGQSNQPQHF. Written as DNA, the CDR3 is TGTGCCAGTACCCCGGGACAGAGCAATCAGCCCCAGCATTTT.